The 25 T cell receptor beta chains in this list originate from one sample, sequenced in a study of blood T cell repertoires in COVID-19. Sequencing used immunoSEQ multiplex PCR; TCRdb keeps in-frame clones, though not all of them. The sample has about 160,000 clones, 65% to 90% seen once. Sequencing was carried out using peripheral blood. All receptors derive from a woman between 40 and 55 years old with COVID-19, enrolled during active disease.

The gene calls are TRBV5-8 and TRBJ2-3; TRBD2 agrees at 8 bases. The germline CDR1 and CDR2 sequences are SGHTS and YDEGEE. The CDR3 consists of 15 residues. Trimming took 1 base from V and 4 from J; bases not matched to a gene: 5. CDR3 coding DNA: TGTGCCAGCAGCTTGACTAGCGGTGGCGCAGATACGCAGTATTTT. As protein: CASSLTSGGADTQYF.

The chain uses TRBV7-3 and TRBJ2-4; 7 bases are a match to TRBD1. This CDR3 comprises 16 residues. In germline, CDR1 is SGHTA, CDR2 FQGTGA. Losses at the gene ends were 3 bases for V and 5 bases for J; bases not matched to a gene: 10. The CDR3 bases are TGTGCCAGCAGCTTCGGGCCGACAGGGTTCGAAAACATTCAGTACTTC. This codes for CASSFGPTGFENIQYF.

The rearrangement links TRBV6-5 to TRBJ2-7; the match to TRBD2 covers 12 bases. The CDR3 has 15 amino acids. J lost 7 bases, V lost 5 bases, and 9 bases had no gene match. Germline-derived CDR1 and CDR2 are MNHEY and SVGAGI. CDR3 sequence: CASSLGSGLAGEQYF. The CDR3 bases are TGTGCCAGCAGTCTAGGGTCAGGACTAGCGGGGGAGCAGTACTTC.

The gene calls are TRBV7-9 and TRBJ1-3; maybe TRBD1 (6 bases). Germline CDR1 reads SEHNR; CDR2 reads FQNEAQ (reference sequence). The V end lost 2 bases, the J end lost 0 bases, and 11 bases lay between the germline ends. CDR3 length equals 16 residues. The CDR3 sequence is CASSLSRGSSGNTIYF. CDR3 DNA: TGTGCCAGCAGCTTAAGCAGGGGAAGCTCTGGAAACACCATATATTTT.

The gene calls are TRBV11-1 and TRBJ2-7; D not resolved. This CDR3 comprises 13 residues. The germline V and J ends were trimmed by 1 base and 6 bases, with 10 bases remaining between them. Germline V lookup: CDR1 SGHAT, CDR2 FQDESV (reference sequence). CDR3 sequence: CASSLVPSGEQYF. DNA for the CDR3: TGTGCCAGCAGCTTAGTGCCATCGGGCGAGCAGTACTTC.

V gene TRBV15 combines with J gene TRBJ2-7; the match to TRBD2 covers 7 bases. The CDR3 has 14 residues. V lost 5 bases and J lost 6; bases outside the gene matches: 10. Germline V gene data show CDR1 as LNHNV and CDR2 as YYDKDF (reference sequence). CDR3 protein: CATSYGGSRAEQYF. CDR3 sequence (DNA): TGTGCCACCAGCTATGGCGGGAGTCGTGCCGAGCAGTACTTC. Looking up the rest from reference TRBV15 and TRBJ2-7 gives the full variable domain: DAMVIQNPRYQVTQFGKPVTLSCSQTLNHNVMYWYQQKSSQAPKLLFHYYDKDFNNEADTPDNFQSRRPNTSFCFLDIRSPGLGDTAMYLCATSYGGSRAEQYFGPGTRLTVT.

J is TRBJ2-3 and V is TRBV14; 11 bases fit TRBD2. V was clipped by 4 bases and J by 5 bases; unmatched bases: 2. Germline-derived CDR1 and CDR2 are SGHDN and FVKESK. This CDR3 has 14 amino acids. The CDR3 DNA follows: TGTGCCAGCAGCCGGCTAGCGGGGGGAGATACGCAGTATTTT. This translates into CASSRLAGGDTQYF. Drawing the rest from reference TRBV14 and TRBJ2-3, the complete variable domain is EAGVTQFPSHSVIEKGQTVTLRCDPISGHDNLYWYRRVMGKEIKFLLHFVKESKQDESGMPNNRFLAERTGGTYSTLKVQPAELEDSGVYFCASSRLAGGDTQYFGPGTRLTVL.

The chain recombines TRBV7-8 with TRBJ2-7, with 9 bases fitting TRBD2. Germline loops: CDR1 SGHVS, CDR2 FQNEAQ. The CDR3 has 14 amino acids. V lost 5 bases to trimming and J lost 4 bases; unmatched junction nucleotides: 6. The CDR3 here is CASSPRREGYEQYF. DNA of the CDR3: TGTGCCAGCAGCCCTCGGCGGGAGGGATACGAGCAGTACTTC.

This chain links TRBV11-2 with TRBJ1-3; D gene uncertain. The V end was cut by 2 bases, the J end by 0 bases, with 8 bases between. The CDR3 loop spans 15 amino acids. Germline CDR1 and CDR2: SGHAT and FQNNGV. The DNA of the CDR3 is TGTGCCAGCAGCTTAACAGTGAGCTCTGGAAACACCATATATTTT. It translates to CASSLTVSSGNTIYF.

This clone was recorded once. The chain joins TRBV27 to TRBJ2-7; 8 bases match TRBD1. The CDR3 loop spans 13 amino acids. Unmatched junction bases numbered 4, after V lost 6 bases and J lost 3 bases. Germline CDR1 is MNHEY and CDR2 is SMNVEV (reference sequence). CDR3 in amino acids: CASRRDRLYEQYF. The CDR3 DNA is TGTGCCAGCAGGCGGGACAGGCTCTACGAGCAGTACTTC.

This sequence joins TRBV12-5 and TRBJ2-5; 10 nucleotides line up with TRBD2. V shed 1 base and J 2 bases; nucleotides not matched to a gene: 4. Germline V gene lookup returns CDR1 LGHNT and CDR2 FRNRAP. The CDR3 consists of 16 residues. This CDR3 is CASGLGTSGDQETQYF. The CDR3 region has the DNA TGTGCTAGTGGTTTGGGGACTAGCGGAGATCAAGAGACCCAGTACTTC.

J is TRBJ2-7 and V is TRBV11-2, with D unresolved. The V end lost 5 bases, the J end lost 4 bases, and 15 bases lay between the germline ends. Per the germline V gene, CDR1 is SGHAT and CDR2 is FQNNGV. There are 14 residues in the CDR3. The CDR3 protein is CASSPLGRPYEQYF. CDR3 DNA sequence: TGTGCCAGCAGCCCATTGGGCCGGCCTTACGAGCAGTACTTC. Full variable domain (rest looked up from reference TRBV11-2 and TRBJ2-7): EAGVAQSPRYKIIEKRQSVAFWCNPISGHATLYWYQQILGQGPKLLIQFQNNGVVDDSQLPKDRFSAERLKGVDSTLKIQPAKLEDSAVYLCASSPLGRPYEQYFGPGTRLTVT.

The chain is built from TRBV18 and TRBJ2-3; 7 bases fit TRBD1. The CDR3 length is 15 residues. Germline CDR1 KGHSH, CDR2 LQKENI. The trim removed 6 bases at V and 0 bases at J, leaving 6 bases unmatched. This CDR3 is CASSPTGPSTDTQYF. CDR3 nucleotides: TGTGCCAGCTCCCCGACAGGGCCTAGCACAGATACGCAGTATTTT.

The chain is built from TRBV7-9 and TRBJ1-2; possibly TRBD1 for D (5 bases). The V end lost 5 bases, the J end lost 4 bases, and 17 bases lay between the germline ends. The CDR3 covers 15 residues. Germline V gene sequence: CDR1 SEHNR, CDR2 FQNEAQ (reference sequence). The CDR3 here is CASSPGRAPGYGYTF. DNA for the CDR3: TGTGCCAGCAGCCCGGGCAGGGCGCCTGGCTATGGCTACACCTTC.

This clone was detected a few times. J is TRBJ1-6 and V is TRBV19; 7 bases line up with TRBD1. Germline CDR1 is LNHDA and CDR2 is SQIVND (reference sequence). Germline trimming cut 0 bases from V and 9 bases from J; bases unmatched to any gene: 5. CDR3 length equals 15 residues. The CDR3 loop is CASSIETGIRSPLHF. In DNA, the CDR3 is TGTGCCAGTAGTATAGAGACAGGGATTCGTTCACCCCTCCACTTT.

This chain links TRBV27 with TRBJ1-2, with a tentative D call TRBD1 (5 bases). The CDR3 covers 13 residues. Germline V gene data show CDR1 as MNHEY and CDR2 as SMNVEV (reference sequence). V was shortened by 6 bases and J by 7 bases, with 15 bases between the two germline ends. The CDR3 sequence is CASRAGLIGGYTF. The DNA of the CDR3 is TGTGCCAGCAGGGCAGGGTTAATAGGTGGCTACACCTTC.

This clone was counted a few times. The DNA of the CDR3 is TGTGCCAGCAGCCAAGATGACCGGAGAGGTGAGCAGTTCTTC. Amino acids: CASSQDDRRGEQFF. This rearrangement joins TRBV4-2 to TRBJ2-1; no firm D call. CDR3 length: 14 amino acids. The germline V gene encodes CDR1 LGHNA and CDR2 YNFKEQ. V lost 0 bases to trimming and J lost 9 bases, with 12 bases between them.

This clone was observed a handful of times. J is TRBJ2-3 and V is TRBV9; 10 positions match TRBD1. The ends lost 3 bases at V and 3 bases at J; junction bases unmatched: 7. Germline CDR1 is SGDLS and CDR2 is YYNGEE. This CDR3 region has 16 residues. CDR3 amino acids: CASSARDRGLTDTQYF. The CDR3 nucleotides read TGTGCCAGCAGCGCCCGGGACAGGGGTTTGACAGATACGCAGTATTTT.

This sequence joins TRBV28 and TRBJ1-5; 7 bases match TRBD1. Trimming took 3 bases from V and 2 from J; bases not matched to a gene: 4. The CDR3 extends over 15 amino acids. Germline V CDR1 and CDR2: MDHEN, SYDVKM. CDR3 sequence (DNA): TGTGCCAGCAGTTTTAGGGGGCTCGGCAATCAGCCCCAGCATTTT. This translates into CASSFRGLGNQPQHF.

In DNA form, the CDR3 reads TGTGCCAGTAGTATACCCACTTCCACTGAAGCTTTCTTT. Protein: CASSIPTSTEAFF. The chain uses TRBV19 and TRBJ1-1; D gene ambiguous. The germline V and J ends were trimmed by 2 bases and 4 bases, with 8 bases remaining between them. Germline CDR1 is LNHDA and CDR2 is SQIVND (reference sequence). There are 13 residues in the CDR3.

This clone has only one observation. The CDR3 sequence is CASSLALAWQETQYF. The CDR3 DNA reads TGCGCCAGCAGCTTGGCTCTAGCGTGGCAAGAGACCCAGTACTTC. V usage is TRBV5-1 and J usage is TRBJ2-5; D might be TRBD2 (6 bases). This CDR3 is 15 amino acids long. Trimming left V 0 bases short and J 2 bases short, with 11 bases between. Germline CDR1 is SGHRS and CDR2 is YFSETQ.

CDR3 sequence: CASSNRGQPQHF. CDR3 nucleotides: TGTGCCAGCAGTAACAGGGGCCAGCCCCAGCATTTT. V is TRBV2 and J is TRBJ1-5; 7 bases map to TRBD1. The germline CDR1 and CDR2 sequences are SNHLY and FYNNEI. The CDR3 spans 12 residues. V dropped 5 bases and J dropped 7; count of bases not matched to a gene: 2.

This chain connects TRBV30 to TRBJ2-2; 10 bases fit TRBD1. V lost 3 bases, J lost 6 bases, and 7 bases stayed unmatched. The CDR3 has 15 amino acids. CDR1 and CDR2 from the germline V gene are GTSNPN and SVGIG (reference sequence). CDR3 nucleotide sequence: TGTGCCTGGAGATCTACCGGGACAGGGGCCGGGGAGCTGTTTTTT. Translating it yields CAWRSTGTGAGELFF.

The chain is built from TRBV6-1 and TRBJ1-1, with D uncertain. V lost 2 bases and J lost 3, with 10 bases in between. Germline CDR1 is MNHNS and CDR2 is SASEGT. The length of the CDR3 is 14 residues. CDR3 in DNA: TGTGCCAGCAGTGAACGAGGGTCCTACACTGAAGCTTTCTTT. Translating it yields CASSERGSYTEAFF.

This chain joins TRBV3-1 (or the pseudogene TRBV3-2) and TRBJ1-2; unclear D gene. The CDR3 length is 13 residues. The germline V gene has CDR1 LGHDT and CDR2 YNNKEL (reference sequence). V was clipped by 3 bases and J by 2 bases, with 7 bases between them. CDR3 coding DNA: TGTGCCAGCAGCCACGCACAGAACTATGGCTACACCTTC. Translating it yields CASSHAQNYGYTF.